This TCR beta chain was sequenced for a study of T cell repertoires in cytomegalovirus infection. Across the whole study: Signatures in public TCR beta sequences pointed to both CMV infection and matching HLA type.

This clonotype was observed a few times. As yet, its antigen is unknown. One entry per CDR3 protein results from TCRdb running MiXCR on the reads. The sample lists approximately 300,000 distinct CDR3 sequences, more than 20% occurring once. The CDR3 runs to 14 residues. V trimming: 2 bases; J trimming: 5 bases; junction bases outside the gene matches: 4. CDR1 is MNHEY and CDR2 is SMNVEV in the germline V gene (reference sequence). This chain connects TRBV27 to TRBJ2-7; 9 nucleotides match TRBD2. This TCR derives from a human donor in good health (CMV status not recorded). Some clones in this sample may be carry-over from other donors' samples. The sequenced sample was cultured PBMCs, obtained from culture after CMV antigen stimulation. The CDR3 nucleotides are TGTGCCAGCAGTTTAATCGGCGGGAGGGACGAGCAGTACTTC. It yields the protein CASSLIGGRDEQYF.